The 16 T cell receptor beta chains listed next were all sequenced from one sample in a study of CD8 T cells in ankylosing spondylitis. Via MiXCR, TCRdb re-called the 5' RACE reads, giving one row per CDR3 protein. The profile shows over 110,000 distinct CDR3 sequences, roughly 8.3% of them singletons. Sequenced input: synovial fluid, either unsorted or a sorted T cell fraction (not recorded which). The receptors originated from a male donor with ankylosing spondylitis.

The table lists this clonotype with a few counts. This rearrangement joins TRBV5-4 to TRBJ1-1; D is unclear. This CDR3 is built from 14 residues. V lost 0 bases, J lost 7 bases, and 13 bases lay in between. Germline V CDR1 and CDR2: SGHNT, YYREEE (reference sequence). For the CDR3, the DNA is TGTGCCAGCAGCTTGGTTCAGGTCCAAGATGAAGCTTTCTTT. The encoded protein is CASSLVQVQDEAFF.

This clonotype was detected ten times or more. The rearrangement joins TRBV13 to TRBJ1-2; D is possibly TRBD1 (6 bases). The CDR3 length is 14 residues. Germline CDR1 and CDR2: PRHDT and FYEKMQ (reference sequence). With 3 bases removed from V and 3 bases from J, the gap between germline ends came to 11 bases. CDR3 region: CASSLVQGHYGYTF. The CDR3 region has the DNA TGTGCCAGCAGCTTGGTACAGGGCCACTATGGCTACACCTTC. Filled out from reference TRBV13 and TRBJ1-2, the complete variable domain reads AAGVIQSPRHLIKEKRETATLKCYPIPRHDTVYWYQQGPGQDPQFLISFYEKMQSDKGSIPDRFSAQQFSDYHSELNMSSLELGDSALYFCASSLVQGHYGYTFGSGTRLTVV.

This clonotype was seen repeatedly, ten times or more. This chain joins TRBV4-1 and TRBJ2-1; unclear D gene. CDR3 size: 15 residues. Germline V lookup: CDR1 MGHRA, CDR2 YSYEKL. The V and J ends lost 4 bases and 0 bases respectively, with 10 bases between them. In DNA, the CDR3 is TGCGCCAGCAGCCTAAGCGAGAGCTCCTACAATGAGCAGTTCTTC. Translating gives CASSLSESSYNEQFF.

V is TRBV5-6 and J is TRBJ2-4, with 7 bases that match TRBD2. From germline, CDR1 is SGHDT and CDR2 YYEEEE. Trimming took 4 bases from V and 7 from J; bases not matched to a gene: 2. This CDR3 contains 12 residues. The CDR3 DNA follows: TGTGCCAGCAGCCACGGGGGGAACATTCAGTACTTC. Translated: CASSHGGNIQYF.

Ten or more counts support this clonotype. The V call is TRBV14, the J call TRBJ1-1; D gene ambiguous. Germline V gives CDR1 SGHDN, CDR2 FVKESK. Deletions cut 1 base from V and 4 bases from J, with 7 bases between. This CDR3 is 13 amino acids long. As DNA, the CDR3 is TGTGCCAGCAGCCAAGGACCGGCCACTGAAGCTTTCTTT. It encodes CASSQGPATEAFF.

This clonotype was counted at least ten times. The rearrangement uses TRBV5-1 and TRBJ2-1, with 7 bases aligning to TRBD2. Germline V gene data show CDR1 as SGHRS and CDR2 as YFSETQ. The CDR3 has 18 amino acids. V was clipped by 3 bases and J by 0 bases; unmatched bases: 12. The CDR3 sequence: CASSWTGSRGSSYNEQFF. CDR3 nucleotides: TGCGCCAGCAGCTGGACTGGGTCGCGGGGGAGCTCCTACAATGAGCAGTTCTTC. Full variable domain (rest looked up from reference TRBV5-1 and TRBJ2-1): KAGVTQTPRYLIKTRGQQVTLSCSPISGHRSVSWYQQTPGQGLQFLFEYFSETQRNKGNFPGRFSGRQFSNSRSEMNVSTLELGDSALYLCASSWTGSRGSSYNEQFFGPGTRLTVL.

In this sample, this clonotype turned up a few times. The V call is TRBV12-3 or TRBV12-4, the J call TRBJ1-2, with D unresolved. This CDR3 is built from 14 residues. V shed 3 bases and J shed 4 bases, with 12 bases lying between them. Written as DNA, the CDR3 is TGTGCCAGCAGTTTTGATAGAGTTATCTATGGCTACACCTTC. Its protein product is CASSFDRVIYGYTF.

This chain uses TRBV4-3 with TRBJ2-3; D perhaps matches TRBD1 (5 bases). Looked up from germline, CDR1 is LGHNA and CDR2 is YSLEER. Trimming left V 0 bases short and J 4 bases short, with 23 bases between. The CDR3 is 19 residues long. CDR3 DNA: TGCGCCAGCAGCCAAGATATGGGGTGGGGCAGGACCCCACCAGATACGCAGTATTTT. It is translated as CASSQDMGWGRTPPDTQYF.

This clonotype appeared many times. This chain joins TRBV28 and TRBJ1-5; D gene uncertain. With 5 bases removed from V and 6 bases from J, the gap between germline ends came to 23 bases. Germline lookup yields CDR1 MDHEN and CDR2 SYDVKM. The CDR3 is 17 residues long. The CDR3 nucleotides are TGTGCCAGCAGTCCCCCTTTGTTCGCGGTTTTAGGTCAGCCCCAGCATTTT. It translates to CASSPPLFAVLGQPQHF.

Ten or more counts support this clonotype. The rearrangement joins TRBV9 to TRBJ2-2, with 10 bases identical to TRBD2. Germline CDR1 is SGDLS and CDR2 is YYNGEE. The CDR3 runs 16 residues. The V and J ends lost 7 bases and 4 bases, in that order; junction bases with no gene match: 10. The CDR3 DNA reads TGTGCCAGCTCAAAAGCGGGGGGGCCGAGCACCGGGGAGCTGTTTTTT. Its translation: CASSKAGGPSTGELFF.

This clonotype turned up a few times. The chain links TRBV2 to TRBJ2-1, with D tentatively TRBD1 (6 bases). The V end lost 6 bases, the J end lost 2 bases, and 11 bases lay between the germline ends. Per the germline V gene, CDR1 is SNHLY and CDR2 is FYNNEI. The CDR3 is 14 amino acids. The CDR3, as DNA: TGTGCCAGCAGGTTCGACAGGCCCTACAATGAGCAGTTCTTC. Translation: CASRFDRPYNEQFF.

Turning to this clonotype: This could be a read error, since a much larger clone is one nucleotide away. This is likely a read error, given that the CDR3 carries no conserved phenylalanine or tryptophan at its end. V gene TRBV7-9 combines with J gene TRBJ1-2; D call uncertain. Germline lookup yields CDR1 SEHNR and CDR2 FQNEAQ (reference sequence). The CDR3 runs 14 residues. Trimming stripped 1 base from V and 6 bases from J, with 12 bases between. The CDR3 protein is CASSLEVEGDGYTL. The CDR3 DNA reads as TGTGCCAGCAGCTTAGAGGTGGAGGGAGATGGCTACACCCTC.

This clonotype was observed at least ten times. The CDR3 here is CASSQGLNTEAFF. CDR3 coding DNA: TGTGCCAGCTCGCAGGGGTTGAACACTGAAGCTTTCTTT. The V call is TRBV18, the J call TRBJ1-1; D perhaps matches TRBD1 (6 bases). The germline V gene encodes CDR1 KGHSH and CDR2 LQKENI. Between the trimmed V and J ends, which lost 6 bases and 0 bases, there was a span of 8 bases. This CDR3 is 13 amino acids long.

This clonotype has a count of ten or more. The chain joins TRBV7-2 to TRBJ2-3, with 7 bases identical to TRBD2. This CDR3 spans 15 amino acids. CDR1 is SGHTA, CDR2 FQGNSA, per germline. J was trimmed by 4 bases and V by 2 bases; bases with no gene match: 6. The CDR3 region has the DNA TGTGCCAGCAGCTTATGGGGGGGAGCCGCAGATACGCAGTATTTT. Translated: CASSLWGGAADTQYF.

This chain uses TRBV4-3 with TRBJ1-2; D might be TRBD1 (6 bases). V lost 5 bases and J lost 8, with 15 bases in between. Germline loops: CDR1 LGHNA, CDR2 YSLEER. The CDR3 is 13 residues long. The CDR3 region has the DNA TGCGCCAGCAGCGAATGGGGGGCGTGGGGCTACACCTTC. Translating gives CASSEWGAWGYTF.

This clonotype occurred a few times. This sequence joins TRBV7-2 and TRBJ2-7, with 10 bases identical to TRBD2. Trimming cost V 2 bases and J 6 bases; bases outside gene matches: 7. CDR3 length: 15 amino acids. Looked up from germline, CDR1 is SGHTA and CDR2 is FQGNSA. CDR3 loop: CASSLIFLAGAEQYF. CDR3 bases: TGTGCCAGCAGCTTAATTTTTCTAGCGGGAGCCGAGCAGTACTTC.